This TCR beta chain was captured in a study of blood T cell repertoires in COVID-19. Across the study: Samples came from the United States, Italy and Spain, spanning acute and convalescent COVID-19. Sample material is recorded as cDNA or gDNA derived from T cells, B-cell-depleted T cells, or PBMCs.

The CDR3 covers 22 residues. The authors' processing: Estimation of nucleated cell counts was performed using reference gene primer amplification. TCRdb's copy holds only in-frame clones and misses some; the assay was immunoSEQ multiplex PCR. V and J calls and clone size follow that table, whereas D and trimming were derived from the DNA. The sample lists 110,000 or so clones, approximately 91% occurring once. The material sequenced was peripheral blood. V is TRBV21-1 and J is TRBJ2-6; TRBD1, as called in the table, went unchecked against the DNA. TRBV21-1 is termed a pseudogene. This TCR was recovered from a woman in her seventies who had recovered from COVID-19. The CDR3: CASSKGGGQGKLGVSGANVLTF. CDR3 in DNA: TGTGCCAGCAGCAAAGGTGGCGGACAGGGAAAACTCGGGGTCTCTGGGGCCAACGTCCTGACTTTC.